The rows below give T cell receptor beta chains drawn from one sample of a study of CD8+ T cells in alopecia areata. Clones were read by immunoSEQ multiplex PCR, and TCRdb kept only the in-frame ones, dropping some. The sample comprises 150,000 to 200,000 clones, 67% of which are singletons, and roughly an eighth rests with the top ten. Source: CD8+ T cells sorted from blood, taken at week 0. The receptors were sampled from a human donor with alopecia areata. The CDR3 runs from the conserved cysteine through the conserved F or W. A D gene is named only where the DNA matches it firmly. The listing skips clone size in some rows; elsewhere it reads once, few, many or a size class.

clone size,J gene,V gene,D gene,CDR3 DNA,CDR3 protein
.,TRBJ2-5,TRBV7-9,.,TGTGCCAGCAATAGCGGCGAAGAGACCCAGTACTTC,CASNSGEETQYF
.,TRBJ2-1,TRBV7-9,TRBD2,TGTGCCAGCAGCTCTCCAGCGGGATTGCAACAAGCGCAGTTCTTC,CASSSPAGLQQAQFF
.,TRBJ2-2,TRBV7-8,.,TGTGCCAGCTCCGACACCGGGGAGCTGTTTTTT,CASSDTGELFF
.,TRBJ1-2,TRBV10-3,TRBD1,TGTGCCATCAGGGCAGGGACAGTTAACTATGGCTACACCTTC,CAIRAGTVNYGYTF
.,TRBJ1-2,TRBV30,TRBD1,TGTGCCTGGATTCAGGGGGCTAACTATGGCTACACCTTC,CAWIQGANYGYTF
.,TRBJ2-3,TRBV5-6,.,TGTGCCAGCAGCTTGGACCCAGGTCCTAGCACAGATACGCAGTATTTT,CASSLDPGPSTDTQYF
.,TRBJ1-5,TRBV27,.,TGTGCCAGCAGCGAAACAGGGAAACAGCCCCAGCATTTT,CASSETGKQPQHF
.,TRBJ1-2,TRBV7-2,.,TGTGCCAGCAGCTTAGACACCTCCTATGGCTACACCTTC,CASSLDTSYGYTF
once,TRBJ2-3,TRBV5-1,.,TGCGCCAGCAGTGGAGGCGTGACAGATACGCAGTATTTT,CASSGGVTDTQYF
.,TRBJ1-1,TRBV15,.,TGTGCCACGGTTGGGACTGAAGCTTTCTTT,CATVGTEAFF
once,TRBJ2-7,TRBV25-1,TRBD2,TGTGCCAGCAGTGGGACTAGCCACCTTCGGCAGTACTTC,CASSGTSHLRQYF
few,TRBJ2-2,TRBV11-2,.,TGTGCCAGCAGCTCTCGTAGCGGAAACACCGGGGAGCTGTTTTTT,CASSSRSGNTGELFF
.,TRBJ1-6,TRBV7-9,.,TGTGCCAGCAGAGACGGAGGATCTAATTCACCCCTCCACTTT,CASRDGGSNSPLHF
.,TRBJ2-3,TRBV5-1,.,TGCGCCAGCAGCTTGGACGGATTTTCGGATACGCAGTATTTT,CASSLDGFSDTQYF
.,TRBJ1-2,TRBV27,.,TGTGCCAGCAGTCCCGGGACACCCAATGGCTACACCTTC,CASSPGTPNGYTF
.,TRBJ1-3,TRBV10-3,TRBD1,TGTGCCATCAGAGTCCGGGACAGGGCTTCTGGAAACACCATATATTTT,CAIRVRDRASGNTIYF
once,TRBJ2-2,TRBV7-9,.,TGTGCCAGCAGCCCCACCGGGGAGCTGTTTTTT,CASSPTGELFF
few,TRBJ2-7,TRBV5-6,.,TGTGCCAGCAGCTTATGGGGCCTCGAGCAGTACTTC,CASSLWGLEQYF
.,TRBJ2-6,TRBV10-3,TRBD1,TGTGCCATCAGGATGACAGGGATCTCTGGGGCCAACGTCCTGACTTTC,CAIRMTGISGANVLTF
.,TRBJ1-1,TRBV2,.,TGTGCCAGCAGTGGTGGACGGGACACTGAAGCTTTCTTT,CASSGGRDTEAFF
.,TRBJ2-1,TRBV15,.,TGTGCCACCAGCAGTTTACGGGGAGGCAATGAGCAGTTCTTC,CATSSLRGGNEQFF
few,TRBJ2-7,TRBV15,TRBD2,TGTGCCACCAGCAGATTTCCGGGACTAGCGATATACGAGCAGTACTTC,CATSRFPGLAIYEQYF
.,TRBJ2-1,TRBV29-1,.,TGCAGCGTTGCGCGCAATGAGCAGTTCTTC,CSVARNEQFF
once,TRBJ2-1,TRBV4-1,.,TGCGCCAGCAGCCTGCTAGCACTGGCGGGCGATGAGCAGTTCTTC,CASSLLALAGDEQFF
once,TRBJ2-3,TRBV15,.,TGTGCCACCAGCAGAGACAGGGGCGCAGATACGCAGTATTTT,CATSRDRGADTQYF
.,TRBJ2-7,TRBV6-5,.,TGTGCCAGCAGTTACGGGCAGGGGATCTCCTACGAGCAGTACTTC,CASSYGQGISYEQYF
.,TRBJ2-7,TRBV27,.,TGTGCCAGCAAACCACAGGGAAACTACGAGCAGTACTTC,CASKPQGNYEQYF
.,TRBJ2-7,TRBV13,TRBD2,TGTGCCAGCAGCTCTACTAGCGGGGCCGTCGAGCAGTACTTC,CASSSTSGAVEQYF
.,TRBJ2-5,TRBV5-1,.,TGCGCCAGCAGCTTGTCGGAGACCCAGTACTTC,CASSLSETQYF
.,TRBJ1-2,TRBV19,.,TGTGCCAGTAGTATGGTCCCAGATAAGAGGGACTATGGCTACACCTTC,CASSMVPDKRDYGYTF
.,TRBJ2-2,TRBV4-2,.,TGTGCCAGCAGCCAAACCGGGGAGCTGTTTTTT,CASSQTGELFF
few,TRBJ2-2,TRBV7-9,TRBD2,TGTGCCAGCAGCCGAAACGGGGGGATCGGGGAGCTGTTTTTT,CASSRNGGIGELFF
.,TRBJ2-1,TRBV7-8,TRBD2,TGTGCCAGCAGCTTAGATAGCGGACTAGGGAATGAGCAGTTCTTC,CASSLDSGLGNEQFF
.,TRBJ1-6,TRBV14,TRBD1,TGTGCCAGCAGCCGGGACAGGGAGAATTCACCCCTCCACTTT,CASSRDRENSPLHF